This entry lists 15 T cell receptor beta chains sequenced from one sample in a study of long-term antiretroviral therapy in people with HIV. The assay used was immunoSEQ (version v3.0), run at survey level. The data were produced by immunoSEQ multiplex PCR, yet TCRdb's version contains in-frame clones alone and is incomplete. The sample has around 31,000 clones, approximately 91% seen once. The source material was unsorted PBMCs, sampled around 5 years before starting antiretroviral therapy. Receptors were obtained from a man aged 50-59 years with HIV.

This rearrangement joins TRBV1 to TRBJ1-5; the tabulated D call, TRBD1, remains unverified against the DNA. TRBV1 is marked as a pseudogene. The CDR3 extends over 13 amino acids. The CDR3, as DNA: TGCACCAGCAGCCAAGATGGGGCTCAGCCCCAGCATTTT. Translating it yields CTSSQDGAQPQHF.

The chain uses TRBV11-3 and TRBJ1-1; no clear D gene. This CDR3 is 13 amino acids long. Trimming pared 5 bases from V and 4 bases from J, leaving 11 bases between. Germline V gives CDR1 SGHNT, CDR2 YENEEA. CDR3 sequence: CASSLGEGTEAFF. CDR3 DNA sequence: TGTGCCAGCAGCCTAGGCGAGGGCACTGAAGCTTTCTTT.

The count of this clone is one. The rearrangement joins TRBV27 to TRBJ2-3, with TRBD2 matching over 9 bases. The CDR3 contains 14 residues. The junction had 8 bases not matched to a gene; V was cut back by 3 bases and J by 10 bases. CDR1 is MNHEY, CDR2 SMNVEV, per germline (reference sequence). CDR3 in amino acids: CASSLGREGRAQYF. DNA for the CDR3: TGTGCCAGCAGTTTGGGGCGGGAGGGGAGGGCGCAGTATTTT.

This chain connects TRBV6-5 to TRBJ2-7; D is uncertain. CDR3 length: 14 amino acids. V lost 5 bases to trimming and J lost 3 bases, with 14 bases between them. Germline V gene sequence: CDR1 MNHEY, CDR2 SVGAGI. The CDR3 nucleotides are TGTGCCAGCAGTACCCCCGGGTCCCACTACGAGCAGTACTTC. It codes for CASSTPGSHYEQYF.

The J gene is TRBJ2-5, the V gene TRBV5-6, with D possibly being TRBD1 or TRBD2 (6 bases each). Germline V lookup: CDR1 SGHDT, CDR2 YYEEEE. Trimming stripped 4 bases from V and 5 bases from J, with 24 bases between. This CDR3 spans 17 amino acids. The CDR3 nucleotides are TGTGCCAGCAGCCCCCGTAGGGGGGATGGCTCTCAGGAGACCCAGTACTTC. Its translation: CASSPRRGDGSQETQYF. Full variable domain (missing parts from reference TRBV5-6 and TRBJ2-5): DAGVTQSPTHLIKTRGQQVTLRCSPKSGHDTVSWYQQALGQGPQFIFQYYEEEERQRGNFPDRFSGHQFPNYSSELNVNALLLGDSALYLCASSPRRGDGSQETQYFGPGTRLLVL.

This clone was recorded once. The chain uses TRBV5-6 and TRBJ1-2, with 9 positions matching TRBD1. The length of the CDR3 is 16 residues. CDR1 is SGHDT, CDR2 YYEEEE, per germline. Trimming took 4 bases from V and 4 from J; bases not matched to a gene: 11. The CDR3 bases are TGTGCCAGCAGCCCGGACAGGGGCGGATTTTCCTATGGCTACACCTTC. It translates to CASSPDRGGFSYGYTF.

The chain has TRBV10-3 and TRBJ1-6; 9 nucleotides line up with TRBD1. With V trimmed by 0 bases and J by 0 bases, 6 bases remained unmatched. The CDR3 is made up of 19 amino acids. Germline V lookup: CDR1 ENHRY, CDR2 SYGVKD. The CDR3 DNA reads as TGTGCCATCAGTGAGTCGTCGGACAGGGGCTTCTCCTATAATTCACCCCTCCACTTT. Translation gives CAISESSDRGFSYNSPLHF.

The V gene is TRBV2, the J gene TRBJ1-1; a possible D gene is TRBD1 (6 bases). CDR3 length: 14 residues. Germline-derived CDR1 and CDR2 are SNHLY and FYNNEI. Trimming removed 5 bases from V and 3 bases from J, with 13 bases in between. CDR3 region: CASSFQGKDTEAFF. CDR3 in DNA: TGTGCCAGCAGTTTTCAGGGGAAGGACACTGAAGCTTTCTTT.

The chain links TRBV19 to TRBJ2-7; D is perhaps TRBD1 (5 bases). The germline V gene has CDR1 LNHDA and CDR2 SQIVND (reference sequence). The ends were cut back, 3 bases at V and 4 bases at J, with 16 bases in the middle. The CDR3 is 15 amino acids. In nucleotides, the CDR3 is TGTGCCAGTAGTATTCTCGCAGGGAACTTTTACGAGCAGTACTTC. Translated, it gives CASSILAGNFYEQYF.

The V call is TRBV7-6, the J call TRBJ2-6, with D maybe TRBD1 (5 bases). The CDR3 covers 14 residues. Germline values: CDR1 SGHVS, CDR2 FNYEAQ. V lost 11 bases and J lost 2, with 13 bases in between. The DNA for the CDR3 is TGTGCCTCCCGGGCAGGGCCTGGGGCCAACGTCCTGACTTTC. Translated, it gives CASRAGPGANVLTF.

The chain joins TRBV7-9 to TRBJ1-2, with D tentatively TRBD1 (6 bases). CDR3 length equals 16 residues. Between the trimmed V and J ends, which lost 6 bases and 5 bases, there was a span of 22 bases. The V gene's germline CDR1 is SEHNR and CDR2 FQNEAQ (reference sequence). The CDR3 bases are TGTGCCAGCAGTCAAGGAGGGGGGGGCGCAAATTATGGCTACACCTTC. As protein: CASSQGGGGANYGYTF.

This clone was detected only a few times. The chain combines TRBV7-9 with TRBJ1-6, with no clear D. Germline V gives CDR1 SEHNR, CDR2 FQNEAQ (reference sequence). The CDR3 is made up of 14 amino acids. V lost 3 bases, J lost 6 bases, and 9 bases lay in between. CDR3 region: CASSFLGPNSPLHF. The CDR3 nucleotides read TGTGCCAGCAGCTTTCTGGGTCCTAATTCACCCCTCCACTTT.

The chain combines TRBV5-1 with TRBJ2-5; D call uncertain. V lost 2 bases and J 5 bases, leaving 10 bases between the germline ends. The CDR3 covers 13 residues. Germline V gives CDR1 SGHRS, CDR2 YFSETQ. In DNA, the CDR3 is TGCGCCAGCAGCTTAGGAGCTGTGGAGACCCAGTACTTC. Translation gives CASSLGAVETQYF. Variable domain in full (rest from reference TRBV5-1 and TRBJ2-5): KAGVTQTPRYLIKTRGQQVTLSCSPISGHRSVSWYQQTPGQGLQFLFEYFSETQRNKGNFPGRFSGRQFSNSRSEMNVSTLELGDSALYLCASSLGAVETQYFGPGTRLLVL.

V usage is TRBV29-1 and J usage is TRBJ2-1, with 10 bases that match TRBD1. The CDR3 has 15 amino acids. V shed 5 bases and J 7 bases; nucleotides not matched to a gene: 11. Germline lookup yields CDR1 SQVTM and CDR2 ANQGSEA. The CDR3 sequence: CSVFLSGQGKNEQFF. As DNA, the CDR3 is TGCAGCGTTTTCCTTTCGGGACAGGGGAAAAATGAGCAGTTCTTC.

This chain connects TRBV9 to TRBJ2-2; D unclear. In germline, CDR1 is SGDLS, CDR2 YYNGEE. Trimming left V 2 bases short and J 0 bases short, with 11 bases between. This CDR3 is built from 16 residues. CDR3 region: CASSVIGGANTGELFF. In DNA, the CDR3 is TGTGCCAGCAGCGTGATAGGTGGGGCGAACACCGGGGAGCTGTTTTTT.